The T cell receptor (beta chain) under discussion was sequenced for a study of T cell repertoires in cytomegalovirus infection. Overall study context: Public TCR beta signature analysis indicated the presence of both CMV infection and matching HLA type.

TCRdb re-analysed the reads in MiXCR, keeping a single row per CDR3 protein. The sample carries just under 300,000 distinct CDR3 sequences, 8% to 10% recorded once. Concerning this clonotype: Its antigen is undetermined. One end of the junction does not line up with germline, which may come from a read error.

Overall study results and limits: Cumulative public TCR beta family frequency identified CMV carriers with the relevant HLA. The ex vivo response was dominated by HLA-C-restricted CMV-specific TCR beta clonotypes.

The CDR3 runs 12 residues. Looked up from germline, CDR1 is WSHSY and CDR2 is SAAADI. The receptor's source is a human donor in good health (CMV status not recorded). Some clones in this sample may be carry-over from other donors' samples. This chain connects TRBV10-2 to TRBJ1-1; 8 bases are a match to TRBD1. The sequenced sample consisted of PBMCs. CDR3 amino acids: CTSTQGATEAFF. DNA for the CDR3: TGCACCAGCACTCAGGGGGCTACTGAAGCTTTCTTT.